Listed below are T cell receptor beta chains from one sample, sequenced in a study of T cell changes during pregnancy in multiple sclerosis. Sequenced by immunoSEQ multiplex PCR; TCRdb stores in-frame clones only, minus some. The table has about 100,000 clones, about 93% seen once. The sample here was peripheral blood, taken after pregnancy. These receptor sequences come from a female donor with multiple sclerosis, enrolled in a pregnancy study. The CDR3 runs from the conserved cysteine through the conserved F or W. Fields, in order: V gene, clone size, J gene, D gene, CDR3 protein, CDR3 DNA. The D gene is left open where the match is weak. Clone size, where shown, is once, few, many, or a class for clones that have expanded.

V: TRBV5-5
size: -
J: TRBJ1-1
D: -
CDR3: CASSLGGFGEAFF
DNA: TGTGCCAGCAGCTTGGGAGGGTTCGGTGAAGCTTTCTTT

V: TRBV7-8
size: -
J: TRBJ2-7
D: TRBD2
CDR3: CASSLGVAGPYEQYF
DNA: TGTGCCAGCAGCCTGGGGGTAGCGGGACCCTACGAGCAGTACTTC

V: TRBV11-2
size: -
J: TRBJ2-7
D: TRBD1
CDR3: CASSYGPGQGSLQYF
DNA: TGTGCCAGCAGCTACGGTCCGGGACAGGGTTCCTTACAGTACTTC

V: TRBV28
size: -
J: TRBJ2-6
D: TRBD1
CDR3: CASSLGTGDGANVLTF
DNA: TGTGCCAGCAGTTTAGGGACAGGGGATGGGGCCAACGTCCTGACTTTC

V: TRBV6-5
size: -
J: TRBJ2-2
D: -
CDR3: CASSYSAIGTTGELFF
DNA: TGTGCCAGCAGTTACTCAGCAATTGGTACGACCGGGGAGCTGTTTTTT

V: TRBV6-4
size: -
J: TRBJ2-1
D: -
CDR3: CASSVGGYYNEQFF
DNA: TGTGCCAGCAGTGTCGGGGGTTACTACAATGAGCAGTTCTTC

V: TRBV6-5
size: -
J: TRBJ2-5
D: TRBD1
CDR3: CASSLTGGWETQYF
DNA: TGTGCCAGCAGTCTTACAGGGGGGTGGGAGACCCAGTACTTC

V: TRBV9
size: -
J: TRBJ2-3
D: TRBD2
CDR3: CASSTPHRNMKGGVSTDTQYF
DNA: TGTGCCAGCAGCACCCCCCATCGGAATATGAAGGGAGGGGTTAGCACAGATACGCAGTATTTT

V: TRBV6-1
size: once
J: TRBJ2-3
D: -
CDR3: CASTLDRVSTDTQYF
DNA: TGTGCCAGCACTCTTGACAGAGTCTCCACAGATACGCAGTATTTT

V: TRBV4-2
size: -
J: TRBJ2-7
D: -
CDR3: CASSQAQGTSYEQYF
DNA: TGTGCCAGCAGCCAAGCCCAGGGCACCTCCTACGAGCAGTACTTC

V: TRBV9
size: -
J: TRBJ1-5
D: -
CDR3: CASSVGGGVGQPQHF
DNA: TGTGCCAGCAGCGTAGGGGGGGGTGTAGGGCAGCCCCAGCATTTT

V: TRBV2
size: -
J: TRBJ2-5
D: -
CDR3: CASSEIQFQETQYF
DNA: TGTGCCAGCAGTGAAATCCAGTTTCAAGAGACCCAGTACTTC

V: TRBV6-1
size: -
J: TRBJ1-2
D: TRBD1
CDR3: CASSDRQGANYGYTF
DNA: TGTGCCAGCAGTGACCGACAGGGGGCTAACTATGGCTACACCTTC

V: TRBV7-2
size: -
J: TRBJ1-5
D: TRBD1
CDR3: CASSPDRVNQPQHF
DNA: TGTGCCAGCAGCCCGGACAGGGTCAATCAGCCCCAGCATTTT